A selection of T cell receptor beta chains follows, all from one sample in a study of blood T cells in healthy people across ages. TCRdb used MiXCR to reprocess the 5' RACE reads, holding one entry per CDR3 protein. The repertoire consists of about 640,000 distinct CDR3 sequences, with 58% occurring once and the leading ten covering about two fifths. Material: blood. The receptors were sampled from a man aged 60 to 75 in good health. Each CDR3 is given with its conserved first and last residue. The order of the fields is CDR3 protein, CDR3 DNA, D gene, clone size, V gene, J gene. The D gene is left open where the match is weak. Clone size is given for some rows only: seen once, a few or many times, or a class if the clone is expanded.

CDR3aa: CRTFAGLAGGYTDTQYF; CDR3nt: TGCAGGACCTTCGCAGGACTAGCGGGGGGTTACACAGATACGCAGTATTTT; d_gene: TRBD2; abundance: NA; v_gene: TRBV20-1; j_gene: TRBJ2-3
CDR3aa: CASRPSLAGAYNEQYF; CDR3nt: TGTGCCAGCAGGCCATCACTAGCGGGGGCCTACAATGAGCAGTACTTC; d_gene: TRBD2; abundance: NA; v_gene: TRBV7-2; j_gene: TRBJ2-7
CDR3aa: CASSLRLAGSTGELFF; CDR3nt: TGTGCCAGCAGTTTGCGACTAGCGGGGAGTACCGGGGAGCTGTTTTTT; d_gene: TRBD2; abundance: NA; v_gene: TRBV27; j_gene: TRBJ2-2
CDR3aa: CASTGGDTEAFF; CDR3nt: TGCGCCAGCACGGGGGGGGACACTGAAGCTTTCTTT; d_gene: NA; abundance: NA; v_gene: TRBV4-1; j_gene: TRBJ1-1
CDR3aa: CASSFVGRPYEQYF; CDR3nt: TGTGCCAGCAGCTTTGTGGGACGTCCCTACGAGCAGTACTTC; d_gene: NA; abundance: NA; v_gene: TRBV11-2; j_gene: TRBJ2-7
CDR3aa: CASSYSASRGLEAFF; CDR3nt: TGTGCCAGCAGTTACTCGGCAAGCAGGGGCCTTGAAGCTTTCTTT; d_gene: NA; abundance: once; v_gene: TRBV6-5; j_gene: TRBJ1-1
CDR3aa: CTSSYYTQGGTEAFF; CDR3nt: TGTACCAGCAGTTATTACACCCAAGGGGGCACTGAAGCTTTCTTT; d_gene: NA; abundance: NA; v_gene: TRBV6-5; j_gene: TRBJ1-1
CDR3aa: CAISGAYQETQYF; CDR3nt: TGTGCCATCAGTGGGGCCTACCAAGAGACCCAGTACTTC; d_gene: NA; abundance: NA; v_gene: TRBV10-3; j_gene: TRBJ2-5
CDR3aa: CASSFGLSKNIQYF; CDR3nt: TGTGCCAGCAGTTTCGGGTTGTCCAAAAACATTCAGTACTTC; d_gene: NA; abundance: once; v_gene: TRBV12-3/TRBV12-4; j_gene: TRBJ2-4
CDR3aa: CASSRGAPRLNEQFF; CDR3nt: TGTGCCAGCAGCAGAGGGGCTCCCCGCCTCAATGAGCAGTTCTTC; d_gene: NA; abundance: few; v_gene: TRBV7-2; j_gene: TRBJ2-1
CDR3aa: CSATKAGIENIQYF; CDR3nt: TGCAGTGCTACTAAAGCGGGAATCGAAAACATTCAGTACTTC; d_gene: TRBD2; abundance: NA; v_gene: TRBV20-1; j_gene: TRBJ2-4
CDR3aa: CASSGASYGYTF; CDR3nt: TGTGCCAGCAGCGGCGCCAGCTATGGCTACACCTTC; d_gene: NA; abundance: NA; v_gene: TRBV12-3/TRBV12-4; j_gene: TRBJ1-2
CDR3aa: CASSLGGGANEQYF; CDR3nt: TGTGCCAGCAGCTTAGGCGGGGGGGCGAACGAGCAGTACTTC; d_gene: TRBD2; abundance: once; v_gene: TRBV7-9; j_gene: TRBJ2-7
CDR3aa: CSARPATSAETQYF; CDR3nt: TGCAGTGCTAGACCAGCGACTAGCGCAGAGACCCAGTACTTC; d_gene: TRBD2; abundance: NA; v_gene: TRBV20-1; j_gene: TRBJ2-5
CDR3aa: CASSVGTGTYNSPLHF; CDR3nt: TGTGCCAGCAGCGTAGGGACAGGGACCTATAATTCACCCCTCCACTTT; d_gene: TRBD1; abundance: NA; v_gene: TRBV9; j_gene: TRBJ1-6
CDR3aa: CSVENPTGRITEAFF; CDR3nt: TGCAGCGTTGAGAACCCCACAGGGAGGATAACTGAAGCTTTCTTT; d_gene: NA; abundance: NA; v_gene: TRBV29-1; j_gene: TRBJ1-1
CDR3aa: CASGGQNQETQYF; CDR3nt: TGTGCCAGCGGGGGACAGAACCAAGAGACCCAGTACTTC; d_gene: TRBD1; abundance: NA; v_gene: TRBV2; j_gene: TRBJ2-5
CDR3aa: CASSPTSNEQFF; CDR3nt: TGTGCCAGCTCGCCCACCTCCAATGAGCAGTTCTTC; d_gene: NA; abundance: many; v_gene: TRBV18; j_gene: TRBJ2-1
CDR3aa: CASSLLGGAGYTF; CDR3nt: TGTGCCAGCAGCCTCCTAGGGGGCGCAGGCTACACCTTC; d_gene: TRBD1; abundance: NA; v_gene: TRBV27; j_gene: TRBJ1-2
CDR3aa: CASITTGTSDYNEQFF; CDR3nt: TGTGCCAGCATTACAACCGGGACTAGCGACTACAATGAGCAGTTCTTC; d_gene: TRBD2; abundance: NA; v_gene: TRBV2; j_gene: TRBJ2-1
CDR3aa: CASSQVQRETQYF; CDR3nt: TGTGCCAGCAGTCAGGTCCAAAGGGAGACCCAGTACTTC; d_gene: NA; abundance: few; v_gene: TRBV28; j_gene: TRBJ2-5
CDR3aa: CSVEKGGGGETQYF; CDR3nt: TGCAGCGTTGAAAAAGGTGGGGGTGGAGAGACCCAGTACTTC; d_gene: NA; abundance: NA; v_gene: TRBV29-1; j_gene: TRBJ2-5
CDR3aa: CASSQVVLADSYNEQFF; CDR3nt: TGTGCCAGCAGCCAAGTCGTCCTAGCGGATTCCTACAATGAGCAGTTCTTC; d_gene: TRBD2; abundance: NA; v_gene: TRBV4-2; j_gene: TRBJ2-1
CDR3aa: CASSPRTSGGFYNEQFF; CDR3nt: TGTGCCAGCAGCCCACGGACTAGCGGGGGCTTCTACAATGAGCAGTTCTTC; d_gene: TRBD2; abundance: few; v_gene: TRBV7-2; j_gene: TRBJ2-1
CDR3aa: CASRVKHVGEQFF; CDR3nt: TGTGCCAGCAGAGTAAAGCACGTGGGTGAGCAGTTCTTC; d_gene: NA; abundance: NA; v_gene: TRBV6-6; j_gene: TRBJ2-1
CDR3aa: CASSELDRGNSPLHF; CDR3nt: TGTGCCAGCAGTGAACTTGACAGGGGGAATTCACCCCTCCACTTT; d_gene: TRBD1; abundance: NA; v_gene: TRBV6-1; j_gene: TRBJ1-6
CDR3aa: CASSLQISMVWAKNIQYF; CDR3nt: TGTGCCAGCAGTTTACAAATCTCCATGGTTTGGGCCAAAAACATTCAGTACTTC; d_gene: NA; abundance: NA; v_gene: TRBV6-5; j_gene: TRBJ2-4
CDR3aa: CASSQEGLAGATDTQYF; CDR3nt: TGCGCCAGCAGCCAAGAGGGACTAGCGGGGGCTACAGATACGCAGTATTTT; d_gene: TRBD2; abundance: NA; v_gene: TRBV4-1; j_gene: TRBJ2-3
CDR3aa: CASSPWGSRGDEQYF; CDR3nt: TGTGCCAGCAGCCCCTGGGGATCCAGGGGGGACGAGCAGTACTTC; d_gene: NA; abundance: once; v_gene: TRBV7-2; j_gene: TRBJ2-7
CDR3aa: CARLPTQYF; CDR3nt: TGTGCCCGACTCCCTACGCAGTATTTT; d_gene: NA; abundance: NA; v_gene: TRBV6-4; j_gene: TRBJ2-3
CDR3aa: CSARDRRQQFF; CDR3nt: TGCAGTGCTAGAGATCGGAGACAGCAGTTCTTC; d_gene: NA; abundance: few; v_gene: TRBV20-1; j_gene: TRBJ2-1
CDR3aa: CSVASGSIQETQYF; CDR3nt: TGCAGCGTTGCAAGCGGGTCGATACAAGAGACCCAGTACTTC; d_gene: NA; abundance: NA; v_gene: TRBV29-1; j_gene: TRBJ2-5
CDR3aa: CATRTGWFF; CDR3nt: TGTGCCACCAGGACTGGATGGTTCTTC; d_gene: NA; abundance: once; v_gene: TRBV24-1; j_gene: TRBJ2-1
CDR3aa: CASSLAGPTYERYF; CDR3nt: TGTGCCAGCAGTTTAGCGGGGCCGACCTACGAGCGGTACTTC; d_gene: NA; abundance: NA; v_gene: TRBV12-3/TRBV12-4; j_gene: TRBJ2-7
CDR3aa: CASSQGNYGYTF; CDR3nt: TGTGCCAGCAGTCAGGGGAACTATGGCTACACCTTC; d_gene: NA; abundance: large; v_gene: TRBV12-3/TRBV12-4; j_gene: TRBJ1-2
CDR3aa: CASSTGGLAGEKYF; CDR3nt: TGTGCCAGCAGTACTGGGGGACTAGCGGGGGAGAAGTATTTT; d_gene: TRBD2; abundance: NA; v_gene: TRBV28; j_gene: TRBJ2-3
CDR3aa: CASSPPSGTPYEQYF; CDR3nt: TGCGCCAGCAGCCCCCCTAGCGGGACCCCCTACGAGCAGTACTTC; d_gene: TRBD2; abundance: few; v_gene: TRBV10-1; j_gene: TRBJ2-7
CDR3aa: CASRGGQGRTDTQYF; CDR3nt: TGTGCCAGCCGGGGGGGACAGGGACGCACAGATACGCAGTATTTT; d_gene: NA; abundance: NA; v_gene: TRBV9; j_gene: TRBJ2-3
CDR3aa: CASSPFGDGGNTIYF; CDR3nt: TGTGCCAGCAGTCCATTTGGGGACGGTGGAAACACCATATATTTT; d_gene: NA; abundance: NA; v_gene: TRBV12-3/TRBV12-4; j_gene: TRBJ1-3
CDR3aa: CASRLAGPYNEQFF; CDR3nt: TGTGCCAGCAGGCTAGCGGGGCCCTACAATGAGCAGTTCTTC; d_gene: TRBD2; abundance: NA; v_gene: TRBV3-1; j_gene: TRBJ2-1
CDR3aa: CASSQVFGTVTYEQYF; CDR3nt: TGCGCCAGCAGCCAAGTATTCGGGACAGTTACCTACGAGCAGTACTTC; d_gene: TRBD1; abundance: NA; v_gene: TRBV4-1; j_gene: TRBJ2-7
CDR3aa: CASSNPKQGVVAPEAFF; CDR3nt: TGTGCCAGCAGCAACCCGAAGCAAGGGGTAGTTGCTCCTGAAGCTTTCTTT; d_gene: NA; abundance: NA; v_gene: TRBV21-1; j_gene: TRBJ1-1